These 25 T cell receptor delta chains were sequenced from one sample in a study of Vδ1+ human thymocytes. Overall study findings and caveats: In the thymus, TRG and TRD repertoires looked highly polyclonal with Gaussian CDR3 lengths.

Extracted RNA was reverse transcribed into cDNA. Multiplex PCR used pooled V-gene forward primers and a constant-region reverse primer to amplify CDR3s. TCRdb re-called clones from the multiplex PCR reads via CATT. The repertoire has about 25,000 delta-chain clones, roughly 6.7% of them found once; the top ten carry roughly 0.99%. These receptors' antigens are unknown. The sample taken for sequencing was Vdelta1+ gamma-delta thymocytes from the thymus. Subset indicated: FACS-sorted CD3+ TCRalphabeta- TCRVdelta1+ TCRVdelta2- thymocytes. Receptors originate from a girl younger than two who had congenital heart surgery.

The chain links TRDV1 to TRDJ1, with 11 bases that match TRDD3. TCRdb leaves out the J gene; it was filled in here by matching the DNA to germline. The CDR3 contains 24 residues. V was pared by 6 bases and J by 3 bases, with 33 bases of the junction left unmatched. Germline CDR1 reads TSWWSYY; CDR2 reads QGS. CDR3 sequence reads: CALGRTHSGTALRGWGIPPDKLIF. The CDR3 DNA follows: TGTGCTCTTGGACGAACACATTCAGGGACAGCGCTACGTGGCTGGGGGATACCCCCCGATAAACTCATCTTT.

The sample holds a few counts of this clone. This rearrangement joins TRDV1 to TRDJ1; 9 positions agree with TRDD3. CDR3 length: 21 amino acids. Germline lookup yields CDR1 TSWWSYY and CDR2 QGS. V dropped 3 bases and J dropped 4; count of bases not matched to a gene: 24. The CDR3 region is CALGELHTYWGKRKKFDKLIF. The CDR3 coding sequence is TGTGCTCTTGGGGAGCTCCATACGTACTGGGGGAAAAGAAAGAAGTTCGATAAACTCATCTTT.

Comments on this clone: An end of the junction does not agree with germline; a read error may underlie this. V and J are TRDV2 and TRDJ1; TRDD3 aligns across 12 bases. CDR1 and CDR2 from the germline V gene are GEAIGNYY and EKD. The CDR3 runs 14 residues. The CDR3 sequence is CACDELGDTDKPIF. In nucleotides, the CDR3 is TGTGCCTGTGACGAACTGGGGGATACCGATAAACCCATCTTT.

No call was made for the V gene; the J gene is TRDJ1; the DNA was not used to check the table's D call, TRDD3. The CDR3 has 17 amino acids. The CDR3 is CALVTISGGYVSDKLIF. DNA for the CDR3: TGTGCTCTCGTGACCATTTCTGGGGGATACGTATCCGATAAACTCATCTTT.

This clone has only a few counts. This rearrangement joins TRDV1 to TRDJ1; D may match TRDD1 or TRDD3 (5 bases each). The germline gives CDR1 TSWWSYY, CDR2 QGS. V dropped 1 base and J dropped 1 base, with 28 bases sitting between them. CDR3 length: 21 residues. CDR3 loop: CALGERGPAPLNTKCTDKLIF. The DNA for the CDR3 is TGTGCTCTTGGGGAACGAGGTCCTGCCCCGCTAAATACGAAGTGCACCGATAAACTCATCTTT.

Without a V gene call, the J gene is given as TRDJ1; the listed D gene, TRDD3, was not tested against the DNA. This CDR3 contains 18 residues. CDR3 region: CAPGDAPLGDSYTDKLIF. The DNA of the CDR3 is TGTGCTCCTGGGGATGCTCCACTGGGAGACTCGTACACCGATAAACTCATCTTT.

This clone was recorded a few times. The chain joins TRDV3 to TRDJ3; 12 bases fit TRDD3. The CDR3 covers 23 residues. Germline assignment: CDR1 TVYSNPD and CDR2 GDNSRS (reference sequence). Trimming took 5 bases from V and 1 from J; bases not matched to a gene: 24. The CDR3 spells CAHRTISRTGGYQRSWDTRQMFF. CDR3 nucleotides: TGTGCCCACAGAACTATCAGCCGTACTGGGGGATACCAAAGATCCTGGGACACCCGACAGATGTTTTTC.

V usage is TRDV3 and J usage is TRDJ1, with 11 bases fitting TRDD3. V was clipped by 5 bases and J by 8 bases; unmatched bases: 16. The CDR3 loop spans 15 amino acids. The germline V gene has CDR1 TVYSNPD and CDR2 GDNSRS (reference sequence). Written as DNA, the CDR3 is TGTGCCCCCGACGGTGGGGGATACGCTCGGCGGAAACTCATCTTT. As protein: CAPDGGGYARRKLIF.

V and J are TRDV1 and TRDJ1, with 7 nucleotides matching TRDD3. With 0 bases clipped from V and 1 base from J, the junction kept 20 bases outside the gene matches. This CDR3 spans 21 amino acids. Germline loops: CDR1 TSWWSYY, CDR2 QGS. As DNA, the CDR3 is TGTGCTCTTGGGGAACTCTCGTGCGCGGTGTACTGGGGTCCCCCCACCGATAAACTCATCTTT. This encodes CALGELSCAVYWGPPTDKLIF.

Only a few counts were recorded for this clone. The chain employs TRDV1 and TRDJ1; D may be TRDD2 (6 bases). The CDR3 is made up of 16 amino acids. Germline assignment: CDR1 TSWWSYY and CDR2 QGS. V was clipped by 6 bases and J by 0 bases, with 17 bases between them. CDR3 in DNA: TGTGCTCTTGGAGGGCCTTCCCGGGTTTACACCGATAAACTCATCTTT. Translated, it gives CALGGPSRVYTDKLIF.

The rearrangement joins TRDV1 to TRDJ1, with D possibly matching TRDD3 (6 bases). The CDR3 length is 17 residues. Trimming removed 0 bases from V and 0 bases from J, with 14 bases in between. The V gene's germline CDR1 is TSWWSYY and CDR2 QGS. The CDR3 nucleotides are TGTGCTCTTGGGGAACTTTCCGACCGGGGATACACCGATAAACTCATCTTT. This translates into CALGELSDRGYTDKLIF.

This clone was counted only a few times. J is TRDJ1 and V is TRDV1; TRDD3 agrees at 8 bases. CDR3 length equals 24 residues. Germline V gene lookup returns CDR1 TSWWSYY and CDR2 QGS. The V gene end was trimmed by 2 bases and the J gene end by 1 base; junction bases not matched to a gene: 30. The CDR3 DNA reads TGTGCTCTTGGGGAAAACTTAATCGGCGGCTACCTGACTGGGGGCCAGAGCCGCACCGATAAACTCATCTTT. This codes for CALGENLIGGYLTGGQSRTDKLIF.

Relative to its sample, this clone is medium-sized. This chain links TRDV2 with TRDJ1; 11 nucleotides match TRDD3. This CDR3 is 17 amino acids long. V shed 5 bases, J shed 1 base, and the junction held 11 bases outside the gene matches. Germline loops: CDR1 GEAIGNYY, CDR2 EKD. CDR3 in DNA: TGTGCCTGTGGTCTGGGGGATACAATCCCGGCCACCGATAAACTCATCTTT. This translates into CACGLGDTIPATDKLIF.

The chain links TRDV1 to TRDJ1; 11 positions agree with TRDD3. V shed 2 bases, J shed 0 bases, and the junction held 11 bases outside the gene matches. The V gene's germline CDR1 is TSWWSYY and CDR2 QGS. This CDR3 has 19 amino acids. The CDR3 DNA reads TGTGCTCTTGGGGAAACCTGTTCGTACTGGGGGATATACACCGATAAACTCATCTTT. Translating gives CALGETCSYWGIYTDKLIF.

This clone was recorded a few times. The V gene is TRDV2, the J gene TRDJ1; TRDD2 matches 9 bases. The CDR3 is made up of 19 amino acids. Unmatched junction bases numbered 16, after V lost 3 bases and J lost 0 bases. Looked up from germline, CDR1 is GEAIGNYY and CDR2 is EKD. CDR3 sequence (DNA): TGTGCCTGTGACCTGACCTTCCTACGGGAGATACGGTACACCGATAAACTCATCTTT. Its translation is CACDLTFLREIRYTDKLIF.

The V call is TRDV1, the J call TRDJ1, with no clear D. The ends were cut back, 0 bases at V and 1 base at J, with 12 bases in the middle. Looked up from germline, CDR1 is TSWWSYY and CDR2 is QGS. This CDR3 is built from 16 residues. The CDR3 sequence: CALGELPRASTDKLIF. As DNA, the CDR3 is TGTGCTCTTGGGGAACTTCCGCGAGCTAGCACCGATAAACTCATCTTT.

The chain recombines TRDV1 with TRDJ1; 10 bases agree with TRDD3. TCRdb offers no J gene call, so here the DNA was matched to germline to obtain one. The germline V gene encodes CDR1 TSWWSYY and CDR2 QGS. CDR3 length: 19 residues. V shed 1 base and J 2 bases; nucleotides not matched to a gene: 13. DNA of the CDR3: TGTGCTCTTGGGGAACCCAAGGGGGGATACGTCCATCAGACCGATAAACTCATCTTT. Translation gives CALGEPKGGYVHQTDKLIF.

This clone was recorded a few times. At one end, the junction sequence differs from germline, possibly due to a read error. In the same sample, other DNA sequences code for this CDR3. The gene calls are TRDV1 and TRDJ1; TRDD3 matches at 7 bases. The CDR3 covers 21 residues. Germline CDR1 and CDR2: TSWWSYY and QGS. CDR3 DNA: TGTGCTCTTGGGGAACTTTCCCTACGGTGTGGGATACTCCGGTACACCGATAAACTCATCTTC. Translating gives CALGELSLRCGILRYTDKLIF.

The J gene is TRDJ1, the V gene TRDV1; the D is unclear. CDR1 TSWWSYY and CDR2 QGS come from the germline V gene. The CDR3 sequence is 17 residues long. V shed 1 base and J shed 0 bases, with 15 bases lying between them. For the CDR3, the DNA is TGTGCTCTTGGGGAACCGGATCCGGCGGCTTACACCGATAAACTCATCTTT. The encoded protein is CALGEPDPAAYTDKLIF.

This clone has just a few counts. This rearrangement joins TRDV1 to TRDJ1; 11 nucleotides agree with TRDD3. J was trimmed by 0 bases and V by 5 bases; bases with no gene match: 20. This CDR3 spans 21 amino acids. The germline V gene encodes CDR1 TSWWSYY and CDR2 QGS. The CDR3 loop is CALGPPGWGIRGSRYTDKLIF. CDR3 DNA: TGTGCTCTTGGGCCCCCCGGTTGGGGGATACGGGGATCCCGGTACACCGATAAACTCATCTTT.

The chain carries TRDV1 and TRDJ1; 10 nucleotides line up with TRDD3. Unmatched junction bases numbered 28, after V lost 0 bases and J lost 3 bases. This CDR3 comprises 24 residues. CDR1 and CDR2 from the germline V gene are TSWWSYY and QGS. The CDR3 DNA sequence: TGTGCTCTTGGGGAACTGTATCCTAAGGCATGTGGTGGGGGATACTCCACAGGACCCGATAAACTCATCTTT. Translating it yields CALGELYPKACGGGYSTGPDKLIF.

This chain links TRDV1 with TRDJ1; TRDD3 agrees at 11 bases. The germline gives CDR1 TSWWSYY, CDR2 QGS. The V gene end was trimmed by 1 base and the J gene end by 6 bases; junction bases not matched to a gene: 16. This CDR3 is 19 amino acids long. CDR3 DNA sequence: TGTGCTCTTGGGGAACCCTTGGGCTACCCTACTGGGGGATATAATAAACTCATCTTT. Translating it yields CALGEPLGYPTGGYNKLIF.

The chain recombines TRDV3 with TRDJ1; maybe TRDD2 (5 bases). In the absence of a J gene in TCRdb, the DNA was matched to germline to assign it here. The V end lost 1 base, the J end lost 10 bases, and 25 bases lay between the germline ends. Germline V gene lookup returns CDR1 TVYSNPD and CDR2 GDNSRS (reference sequence). CDR3 length: 15 residues. The DNA of the CDR3 is TGTGCCTTTATGGCTCCCAAACTTCCCCCGAGCAGACTCATCTTT. Its translation is CAFMAPKLPPSRLIF.

The J segment is TRDJ1; no V gene was assigned; the table's D call of TRDD3 was not tested on the DNA. The CDR3 contains 16 residues. The DNA of the CDR3 is TGTGCTCTTGGGAACAACCTCCGGCGATACTTGGATAAACTCATCTTT. Translated: CALGNNLRRYLDKLIF.

A few counts support this clone. The chain links TRDV1 to TRDJ1; 13 bases align to TRDD3. Germline-derived CDR1 and CDR2 are TSWWSYY and QGS. V shed 0 bases and J 4 bases; nucleotides not matched to a gene: 29. The CDR3 has 25 amino acids. The CDR3 loop is CALGELLLRPSSSPRTGGYVDKLIF. The DNA of the CDR3 is TGTGCTCTTGGGGAACTTCTGCTTCGGCCTTCCTCGTCGCCCCGTACTGGGGGATACGTCGATAAACTCATCTTT.